The subject of this entry is one TCR beta chain. The antigen is undetermined. Beta-chain TCR cDNA was generated via 5'RACE template switching with UMIs. No DNA is given; TCRdb re-called the 5' RACE reads and lists each CDR3 protein once. The sample features some 600,000 distinct CDR3 sequences, with less than 4.5% in its top ten. The sample is drawn from a study of T cells expressing NK-cell markers. The study, taken as a whole, reports: Leadership of the CD3+CD56-NKG2C+ fraction also belonged to these clonotypes in a few donors.

This CDR3 contains 16 residues. Germline CDR1 SGHVS, CDR2 FQNEAQ. The sequenced sample consisted of blood T cells: a sorted CD56 or NKG2C T cell subset, CD4+ or CD8+ T cells, or bulk PBMC T cells (not recorded which). The receptor comes from a man between 18 and 29 years old in good health. V usage is TRBV7-8 and J usage is TRBJ2-2; TCRdb calls TRBD2, which cannot be checked without DNA. The CDR3 spells CASPTGAYTPGGELFF.